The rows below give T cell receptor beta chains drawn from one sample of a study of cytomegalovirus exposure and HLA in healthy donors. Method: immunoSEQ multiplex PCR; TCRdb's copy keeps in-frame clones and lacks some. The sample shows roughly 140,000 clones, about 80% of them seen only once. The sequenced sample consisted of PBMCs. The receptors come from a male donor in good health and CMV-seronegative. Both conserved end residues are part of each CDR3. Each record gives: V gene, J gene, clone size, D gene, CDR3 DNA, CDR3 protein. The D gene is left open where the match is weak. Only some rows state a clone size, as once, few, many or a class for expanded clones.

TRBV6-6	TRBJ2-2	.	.	TGTGCCATCGGGGGTACCGGGGAGCTGTTTTTT	CAIGGTGELFF
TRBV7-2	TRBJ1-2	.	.	TGTGCCAGCACTTGGGGGGGCGCGGGAGGCTACACCTTC	CASTWGGAGGYTF
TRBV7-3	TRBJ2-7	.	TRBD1	TGTGCCAGCAGTCCGGGACAGGGGGCCTACGAGCAGTACTTC	CASSPGQGAYEQYF
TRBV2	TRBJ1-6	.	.	TGTGCCAGCAGGGGCGGGGGGAATTCACCCCTCCACTTT	CASRGGGNSPLHF
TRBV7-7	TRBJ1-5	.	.	TGTGCTAGCAGCTATGGCGGCCCGGACAGAAAATTTGGGCCCCAGCATTTT	CASSYGGPDRKFGPQHF
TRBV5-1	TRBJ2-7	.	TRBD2	TGCGCCAGCAGCCTTGGGACTAGGGAGTACGAGCAGTACTTC	CASSLGTREYEQYF
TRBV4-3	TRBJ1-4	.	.	TGCGCCAGCAGCCAAGAGACAGTTAATGAAAAACTGTTTTTT	CASSQETVNEKLFF
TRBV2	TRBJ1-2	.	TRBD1	TGTGCCAGCAGTGCCACAGGGGTGTTTGGCTACACCTTC	CASSATGVFGYTF
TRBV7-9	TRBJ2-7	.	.	TGTGCCAGCAGCCTAGGACAGATTTACGAGCAGTACTTC	CASSLGQIYEQYF
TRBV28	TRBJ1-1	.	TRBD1	TGTGCCAGCAGGGGGACAGGGGAAACTGAAGCTTTCTTT	CASRGTGETEAFF
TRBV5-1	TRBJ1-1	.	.	TGCGCCAGCAGCTTGCAGGGCAACACTGAAGCTTTCTTT	CASSLQGNTEAFF
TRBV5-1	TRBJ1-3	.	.	TGCGCCAGCAGCTTGGCCGGGATTCTCTCTGGAAACACCATATATTTT	CASSLAGILSGNTIYF
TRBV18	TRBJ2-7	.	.	TGTGCCAGCTCATCGAACTACAGGGCCAACGAGCAGTACTTC	CASSSNYRANEQYF
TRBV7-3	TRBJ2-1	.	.	TGTGCCAGTACAGGGGGACTAGCTTCCAATGAGCAGTTCTTC	CASTGGLASNEQFF
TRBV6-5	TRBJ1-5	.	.	TGTGCCAGCAGTTCGCAGGGGAATCAGCCCCAGCATTTT	CASSSQGNQPQHF
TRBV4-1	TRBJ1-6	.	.	TGCGCCAGCAGCCAAGCGGACAGAGATAATTCACCCCTCCACTTT	CASSQADRDNSPLHF
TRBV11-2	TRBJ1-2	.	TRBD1	TGTGCCAGCAGCTTAGACGAGGGGGCGCAGGGCTACACCTTC	CASSLDEGAQGYTF
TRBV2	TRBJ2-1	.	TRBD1	TGTGCCAGCAGACTTGGGACAGGGCCATACAATGAGCAGTTCTTC	CASRLGTGPYNEQFF
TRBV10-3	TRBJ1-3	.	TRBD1	TGTGCCATCAGCGCCGACAGGGCCGCGGGAAACACCATATATTTT	CAISADRAAGNTIYF
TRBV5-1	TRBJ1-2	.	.	TGCGCCAGCAGCTTGGGACAGACTTCCTACACCTTC	CASSLGQTSYTF
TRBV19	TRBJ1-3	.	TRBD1	TGTGCCAGTAGTCTGGGACAGGAGACTGGAAACACCATATATTTT	CASSLGQETGNTIYF
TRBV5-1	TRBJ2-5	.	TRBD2	TGCGCCAGCAGCCAGCTAGCGGGGGGTGAAGAGACCCAGTACTTC	CASSQLAGGEETQYF
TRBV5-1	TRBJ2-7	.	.	TGCGCCAGCAGCCCGCAGGGGGGTGGAACCTCCTACGAGCAGTACTTC	CASSPQGGGTSYEQYF
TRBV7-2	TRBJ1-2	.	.	TGTGCCAGCAGCTTAGCTCCCTCGGGGATCTATGGCTACACCTTC	CASSLAPSGIYGYTF
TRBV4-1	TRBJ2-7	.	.	TGCGCCAGCAGCCCCTGGACTACCTCCTACGAGCAGTACTTC	CASSPWTTSYEQYF
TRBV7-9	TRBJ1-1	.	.	TGTGCCAGCAGCTTAGAGAGGAACACTGAAGCTTTCTTT	CASSLERNTEAFF
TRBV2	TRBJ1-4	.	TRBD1	TGTGCCAGCAGTTTCGTCGGACAGGGGATTAATGAAAAACTGTTTTTT	CASSFVGQGINEKLFF
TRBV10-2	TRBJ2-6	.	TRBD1	TGCGCCAGCAGTGCGGACAGGGCCCCCCAACAGGTCGGGGCCAACGTCCTGACTTTC	CASSADRAPQQVGANVLTF
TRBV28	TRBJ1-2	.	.	TGTGCCAGCAGTTCTCCGAATGCAGGCTCCTTTGGCTACACCTTC	CASSSPNAGSFGYTF
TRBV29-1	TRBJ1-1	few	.	TGCAGCGTTGATAGGATCCAGGGTGAAGCTTTCTTT	CSVDRIQGEAFF
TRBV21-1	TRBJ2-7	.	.	TGTGCCAGCACCGGGGACAGACCCTACGAGCAGTACTTC	CASTGDRPYEQYF